Below, one T cell receptor (beta chain) is given with its context. This specimen belongs to a study of control samples from healthy donors and cancer patients. The CDR3 covers 14 residues. J was trimmed by 8 bases and V by 2 bases; bases with no gene match: 3. CDR1 KGHDR and CDR2 SFDVKD come from the germline V gene. The protocol was immunoSEQ multiplex PCR, while the TCRdb copy is restricted to in-frame clones and leaves out a portion. The sample includes around 190,000 clones, 90% seen only once; the top ten take roughly 1.3%. Material for sequencing was blood. This receptor was obtained from a woman aged 45-65 years in good health. This rearrangement joins TRBV24-1 to TRBJ2-5, with TRBD2 matching over 11 bases. The CDR3 here is CATSDYLAGGTQYF. In DNA, the CDR3 is TGTGCCACCAGTGATTACCTAGCGGGGGGCACCCAGTACTTC.